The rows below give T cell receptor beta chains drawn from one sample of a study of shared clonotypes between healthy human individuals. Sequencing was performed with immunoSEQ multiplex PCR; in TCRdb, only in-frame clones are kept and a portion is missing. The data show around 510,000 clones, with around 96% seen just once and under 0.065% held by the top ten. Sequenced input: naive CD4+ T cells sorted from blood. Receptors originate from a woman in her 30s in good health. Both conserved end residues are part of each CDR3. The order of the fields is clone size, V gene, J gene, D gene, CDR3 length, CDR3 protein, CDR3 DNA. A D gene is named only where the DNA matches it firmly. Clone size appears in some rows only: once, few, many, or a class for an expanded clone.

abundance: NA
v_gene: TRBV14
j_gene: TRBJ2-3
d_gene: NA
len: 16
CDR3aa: CASSQPPGTSTDTQYF
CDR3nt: TGTGCCAGCAGCCAACCTCCAGGGACTAGCACAGATACGCAGTATTTT

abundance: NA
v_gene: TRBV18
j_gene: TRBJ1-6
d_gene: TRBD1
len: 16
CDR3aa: CASSPYSTGNNSPLHF
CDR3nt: TGTGCCAGCTCACCCTATTCGACAGGGAATAATTCACCCCTCCACTTT

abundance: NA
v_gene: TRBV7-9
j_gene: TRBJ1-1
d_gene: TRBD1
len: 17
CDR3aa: CASSRKPGGDMNTEAFF
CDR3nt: TGTGCCAGCAGCCGCAAGCCAGGGGGCGACATGAACACTGAAGCTTTCTTT

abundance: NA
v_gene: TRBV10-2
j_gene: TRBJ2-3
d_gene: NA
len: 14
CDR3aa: CASNYGAITDTQYF
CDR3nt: TGCGCCAGCAACTACGGGGCGATCACAGATACGCAGTATTTT

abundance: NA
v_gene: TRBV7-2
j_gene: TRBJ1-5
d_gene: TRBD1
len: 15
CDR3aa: CASSYRTGKDQPQHF
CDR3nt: TGTGCCAGCAGTTACAGGACAGGGAAGGATCAGCCCCAGCATTTT

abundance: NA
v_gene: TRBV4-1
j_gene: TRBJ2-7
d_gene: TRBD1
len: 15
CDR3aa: CASSQPGTGAYEQYF
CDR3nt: TGCGCCAGCAGCCAGCCCGGGACAGGAGCCTACGAGCAGTACTTC

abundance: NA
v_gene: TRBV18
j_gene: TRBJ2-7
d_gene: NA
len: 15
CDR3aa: CASSHSNDRSYEQYF
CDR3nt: TGTGCCAGCTCACACTCGAACGACCGTTCCTACGAGCAGTACTTC

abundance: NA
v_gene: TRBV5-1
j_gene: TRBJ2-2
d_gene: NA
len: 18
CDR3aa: CASRNRPMGHPNTGELFF
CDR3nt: TGCGCCAGCCGTAACCGACCGATGGGACATCCAAACACCGGGGAGCTGTTTTTT

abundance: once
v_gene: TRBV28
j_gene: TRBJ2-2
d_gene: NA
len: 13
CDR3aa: CASSPQVPGELFF
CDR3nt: TGTGCCAGCAGTCCACAGGTTCCCGGGGAGCTGTTTTTT

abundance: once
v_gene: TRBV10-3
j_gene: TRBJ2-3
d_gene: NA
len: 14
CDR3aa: CAISTGGGTDTQYF
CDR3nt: TGTGCCATCAGCACAGGGGGAGGGACAGATACGCAGTATTTT

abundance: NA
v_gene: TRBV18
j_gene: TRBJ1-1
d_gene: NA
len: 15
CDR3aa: CASSPPNSDRNEAFF
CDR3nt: TGTGCCAGCTCACCACCGAATTCCGACAGGAATGAAGCTTTCTTT

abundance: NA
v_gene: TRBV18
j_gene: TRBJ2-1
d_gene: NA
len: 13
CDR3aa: CASSPEEGNEQFF
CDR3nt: TGTGCCAGCTCACCAGAGGAAGGAAATGAGCAGTTCTTC

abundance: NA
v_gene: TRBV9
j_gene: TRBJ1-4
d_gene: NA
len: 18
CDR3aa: CASSVSLGQQATNEKLFF
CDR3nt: TGTGCCAGCAGCGTAAGCCTTGGGCAGCAAGCAACTAATGAAAAACTGTTTTTT

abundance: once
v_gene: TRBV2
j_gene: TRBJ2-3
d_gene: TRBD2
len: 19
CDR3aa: CASSRTSARTSSFTDTQYF
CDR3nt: TGTGCCAGCAGCCGCACTAGCGCCCGAACTTCTTCATTCACAGATACGCAGTATTTT

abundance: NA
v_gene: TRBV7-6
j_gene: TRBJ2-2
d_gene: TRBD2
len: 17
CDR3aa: CASSLAGLAGRPGELFF
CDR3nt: TGTGCCAGCAGCTTAGCGGGACTAGCGGGACGGCCCGGGGAGCTGTTTTTT

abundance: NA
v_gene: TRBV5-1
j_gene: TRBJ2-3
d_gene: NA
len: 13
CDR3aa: CASSLERGDTQYF
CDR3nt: TGCGCCAGCAGCTTGGAACGCGGAGATACGCAGTATTTT

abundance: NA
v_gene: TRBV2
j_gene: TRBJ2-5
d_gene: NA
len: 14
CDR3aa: CARSKRSLQETQYF
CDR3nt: TGTGCCAGGTCTAAAAGGTCCCTCCAAGAGACCCAGTACTTC

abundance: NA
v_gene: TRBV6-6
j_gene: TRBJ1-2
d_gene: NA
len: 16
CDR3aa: CASSYRTVWSPYGYTF
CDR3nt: TGTGCCAGCAGCTATCGGACAGTTTGGAGTCCCTATGGCTACACCTTC

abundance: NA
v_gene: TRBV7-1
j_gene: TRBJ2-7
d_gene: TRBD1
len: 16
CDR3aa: CASSRSPGQGHYEQYF
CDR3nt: TGTGCCAGCAGCCGGAGCCCGGGACAGGGCCACTACGAGCAGTACTTC

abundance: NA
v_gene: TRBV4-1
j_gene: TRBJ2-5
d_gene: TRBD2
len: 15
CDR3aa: CASSQGLAGDVTQYF
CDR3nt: TGCGCCAGCAGCCAAGGACTAGCGGGAGATGTGACCCAGTACTTC

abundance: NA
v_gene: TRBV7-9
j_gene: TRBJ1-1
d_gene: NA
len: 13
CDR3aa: CASSQGRDTEAFF
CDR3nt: TGTGCCAGCTCACAGGGAAGAGATACTGAAGCTTTCTTT

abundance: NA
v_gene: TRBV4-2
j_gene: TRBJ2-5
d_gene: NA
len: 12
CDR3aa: CASSQDLREQYF
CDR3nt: TGTGCCAGCAGCCAAGACCTAAGGGAGCAGTACTTC

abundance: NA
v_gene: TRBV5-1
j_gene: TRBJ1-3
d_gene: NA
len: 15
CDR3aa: CASSWADSSGNTIYF
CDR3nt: TGCGCCAGCAGCTGGGCAGACAGCTCTGGAAACACCATATATTTT

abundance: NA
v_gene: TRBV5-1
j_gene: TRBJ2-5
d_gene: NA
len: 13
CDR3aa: CASSLLGQETQYF
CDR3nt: TGCGCCAGCTCCCTCTTAGGCCAGGAGACCCAGTACTTC

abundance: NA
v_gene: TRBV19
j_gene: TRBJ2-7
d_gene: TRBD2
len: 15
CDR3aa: CASSILAGSSYEQYF
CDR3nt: TGTGCCAGTAGTATCCTAGCGGGGAGCTCCTACGAGCAGTACTTC

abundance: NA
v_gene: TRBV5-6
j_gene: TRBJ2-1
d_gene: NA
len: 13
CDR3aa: CASSLGEVHEQFF
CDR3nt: TGTGCCAGCAGCTTGGGGGAGGTGCATGAGCAGTTCTTC

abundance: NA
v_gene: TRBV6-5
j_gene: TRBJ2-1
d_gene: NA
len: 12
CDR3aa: CASSWIYNEQFF
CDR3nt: TGTGCCAGCAGTTGGATCTACAATGAGCAGTTCTTC

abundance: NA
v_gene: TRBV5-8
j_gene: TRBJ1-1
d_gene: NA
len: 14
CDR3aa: CASSLSGLNTEAFF
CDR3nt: TGTGCCAGCAGCTTGAGCGGATTGAACACTGAAGCTTTCTTT

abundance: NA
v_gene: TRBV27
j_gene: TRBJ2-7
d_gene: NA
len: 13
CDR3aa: CASSLPGRHEQYF
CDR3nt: TGTGCCAGCAGTTTACCAGGGAGGCACGAGCAGTACTTC

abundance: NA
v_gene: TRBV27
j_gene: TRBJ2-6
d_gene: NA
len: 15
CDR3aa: CASSLKESGANVLTF
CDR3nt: TGTGCCAGCAGTTTAAAGGAATCTGGGGCCAACGTCCTGACTTTC

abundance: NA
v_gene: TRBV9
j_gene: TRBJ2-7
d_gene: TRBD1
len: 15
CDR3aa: CASSAGQGISYEQYF
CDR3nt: TGTGCCAGCAGCGCGGGACAGGGGATTTCCTACGAGCAGTACTTC

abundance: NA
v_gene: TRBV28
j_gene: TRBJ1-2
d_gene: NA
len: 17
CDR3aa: CASSSFRAGGADYGYTF
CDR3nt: TGTGCCAGCAGCTCTTTTAGGGCGGGGGGCGCGGACTATGGCTACACCTTC

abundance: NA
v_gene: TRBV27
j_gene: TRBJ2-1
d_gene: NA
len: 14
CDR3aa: CASSLAGVYNEQFF
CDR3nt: TGTGCCAGCAGTTTAGCCGGGGTGTACAATGAGCAGTTCTTC

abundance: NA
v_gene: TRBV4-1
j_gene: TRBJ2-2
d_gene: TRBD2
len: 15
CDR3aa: CASSQVLAGAGELFF
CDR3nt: TGCGCCAGCAGCCAAGTGCTAGCGGGAGCTGGGGAGCTGTTTTTT

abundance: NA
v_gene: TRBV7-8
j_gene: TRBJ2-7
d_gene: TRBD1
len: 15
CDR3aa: CASSYWTGGSYEQYF
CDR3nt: TGTGCCAGCAGCTACTGGACAGGGGGCTCCTACGAGCAGTACTTC

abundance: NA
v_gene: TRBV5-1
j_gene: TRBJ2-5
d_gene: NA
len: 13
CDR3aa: CASSLGEVETQYF
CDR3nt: TGCGCCAGCAGCTTGGGCGAGGTGGAGACCCAGTACTTC

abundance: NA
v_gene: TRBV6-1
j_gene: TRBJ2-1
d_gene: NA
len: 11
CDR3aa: CASGVYNEQFF
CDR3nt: TGTGCCAGCGGCGTATACAATGAGCAGTTCTTC

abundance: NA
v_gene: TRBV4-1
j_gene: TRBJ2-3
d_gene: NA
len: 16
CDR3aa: CASSQPDRPRADTQYF
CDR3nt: TGCGCCAGCAGCCAACCTGATAGGCCCCGGGCAGATACGCAGTATTTT

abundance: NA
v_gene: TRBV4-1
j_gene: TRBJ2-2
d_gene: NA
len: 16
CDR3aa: CASSQGVLATGGELFF
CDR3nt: TGCGCCAGCAGCCAAGGTGTGCTAGCGACCGGCGGGGAGCTGTTTTTT

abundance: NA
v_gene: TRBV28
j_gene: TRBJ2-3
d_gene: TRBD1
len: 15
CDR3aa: CASSSGQGVTDTQYF
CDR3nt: TGTGCCAGCAGTTCGGGACAGGGGGTAACAGATACGCAGTATTTT

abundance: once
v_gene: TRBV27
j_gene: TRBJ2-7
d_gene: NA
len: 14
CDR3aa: CASSLLGHSYEQYF
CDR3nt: TGTGCCAGCAGTTTATTGGGACACAGCTACGAGCAGTACTTC

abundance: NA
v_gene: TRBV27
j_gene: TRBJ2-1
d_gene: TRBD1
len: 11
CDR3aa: CARTGHNEQFF
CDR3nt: TGTGCCAGGACAGGGCACAATGAGCAGTTCTTC

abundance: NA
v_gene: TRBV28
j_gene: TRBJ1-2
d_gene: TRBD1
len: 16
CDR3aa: CASSQGDRGYNYGYTF
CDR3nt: TGTGCCAGCAGCCAAGGGGACAGGGGATATAACTATGGCTACACCTTC

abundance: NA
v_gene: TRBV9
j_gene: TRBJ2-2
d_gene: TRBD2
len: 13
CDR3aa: CASSSGLGGELFF
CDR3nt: TGTGCCAGCAGCTCTGGACTAGGCGGGGAGCTGTTTTTT

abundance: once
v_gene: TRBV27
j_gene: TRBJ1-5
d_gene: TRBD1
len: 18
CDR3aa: CASTPRGGDRAVAQPQHF
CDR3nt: TGTGCCAGCACTCCTCGCGGGGGCGACAGGGCAGTTGCTCAGCCCCAGCATTTT